This T cell receptor (beta chain) was captured by sequencing in a study of cytomegalovirus exposure and HLA in healthy donors. The CDR3 is made up of 14 amino acids. Germline V gives CDR1 MNHEY, CDR2 SMNVEV (reference sequence). V lost 6 bases, J lost 5 bases, and 7 bases stayed unmatched. Primers included in the PCR were 60 Vbeta and 13 Jbeta primers. The repertoire was sequenced with immunoSEQ multiplex PCR; TCRdb's copy has only in-frame clones and lacks some. The sample totals around 200,000 clones; its top ten clones hold about 1%. Sequenced sample: PBMCs. The genes are TRBV27 and TRBJ1-1; 9 positions agree with TRBD1. This sequence was found in a woman aged 25-40 years in good health and CMV-seropositive. In DNA form, the CDR3 reads TGTGCCAGCAGCCCACAGGGGGCAGGGACTGAAGCTTTCTTT. Translation gives CASSPQGAGTEAFF.